This T cell receptor (beta chain) was recorded in a study of blood T cell repertoires in COVID-19. Study at large: Both acute and convalescent COVID-19 samples were obtained from the United States, Italy and Spain. PBMCs, B-cell-depleted T cells, or T cells provided the cDNA or gDNA that made up the material.

The study counted Cohort 3 donors as recovered given two negative PCRs, clearance, or symptom resolution. This clone appeared once. The CDR3 consists of 14 residues. V lost 0 bases to trimming and J lost 9 bases, with 13 bases between them. Germline CDR1 is KGHDR and CDR2 is SFDVKD. Original processing methods: Estimation of nucleated cell counts relied on the amplification of reference gene primers. Only in-frame clones appear in the TCRdb table, and some are missing; sequencing was by immunoSEQ multiplex PCR. The DNA was the basis for D and trimming; V, J and clone size are from that table. Among a few hundred thousand clones listed, over 75% were seen once.

The TCR sequence derives from a woman aged 40-49 years who had recovered from COVID-19. The material sequenced was PBMCs or T cells enriched from blood (not recorded which). This sequence joins TRBV24-1 and TRBJ2-5; possibly TRBD1 for D (5 bases). The CDR3 here is CATSDLQGTRAQYF. In DNA form, the CDR3 reads TGTGCCACCAGTGATTTGCAGGGTACAAGGGCCCAGTACTTC.